Shown below are 14 T cell receptor beta chains from a single sample sequenced in a study of tumor and adjacent non-tumor tissue in lung cancer. This sample's RNA came from whole unsorted tissue. This non-tumor lung sample came from over 3 cm beyond the tumor edge. A modified ARM-PCR protocol with three rounds of nested PCR amplified TCRbeta. MiXCR, applied by TCRdb to the multiplex PCR reads, yields one record per CDR3 protein. The sample contains about 110,000 distinct CDR3 sequences, over 55% of which appear only once. Sequencing was performed on distant non-tumor lung tissue. These receptors originate from a man in his 60s with non-small cell lung cancer.

Concerning this clonotype: A much larger clone is a single base away; this may be a read error. CDR3 region: CASLGVGTQYF. The CDR3 DNA sequence: TGTGCCAGCCTTGGGGTGGGGACCCAGTACTTC. V usage is TRBV28 and J usage is TRBJ2-5, with D unresolved. The length of the CDR3 is 11 residues. Germline assignment: CDR1 MDHEN and CDR2 SYDVKM. The germline V and J ends were trimmed by 8 bases and 7 bases, with 11 bases remaining between them.

Of note for this clonotype: Being one base from a much bigger clone, this may be a read error. This chain links TRBV7-9 with TRBJ2-1; D gene unclear. The J call is in doubt because the DNA end fits TRBJ2-7 better. In germline, CDR1 is SEHNR, CDR2 FQNEAQ (reference sequence). There are 14 residues in the CDR3. The DNA of the CDR3 is TGTGCCAGCAGCTTAGATGCTGGGCCCCCTGAGCAGTACTTC. Its translation is CASSLDAGPPEQYF.

This clonotype was counted ten times or more. The rearrangement uses TRBV7-8 and TRBJ2-1, with TRBD1 matching over 8 bases. The CDR3 spans 14 residues. Germline assignment: CDR1 SGHVS and CDR2 FQNEAQ. The ends lost 4 bases at V and 9 bases at J; junction bases unmatched: 8. In DNA, the CDR3 is TGTGCCAGCAGCTACTTGACAGGGGTTGGTGAGCAGTTCTTC. Amino acid sequence: CASSYLTGVGEQFF.

The V and J genes are TRBV6-5 and TRBJ2-7; 13 bases align to TRBD2. This CDR3 has 17 residues. Germline V gene data show CDR1 as MNHEY and CDR2 as SVGAGI. V was clipped by 8 bases and J by 4 bases; unmatched bases: 14. CDR3 in amino acids: CASSRLAGGETQYEQYF. The CDR3 DNA is TGTGCCAGCTCCCGACTAGCGGGGGGCGAAACACAGTACGAGCAGTACTTC.

The chain recombines TRBV7-2 with TRBJ2-7, with 10 bases identical to TRBD1. The germline gives CDR1 SGHTA, CDR2 FQGNSA. V lost 6 bases, J lost 2 bases, and 10 bases stayed unmatched. There are 16 residues in the CDR3. CDR3 nucleotide sequence: TGTGCCAGCAGTATAGTTTTTGGACAGGGGGCCTACGAGCAGTACTTC. It is translated as CASSIVFGQGAYEQYF.

A word on this clonotype: A read error is possible here, since a much larger clone lies one base away. The CDR3 is CASSKQSANQSQHF. The CDR3, as DNA: TGTGCCAGCAGCAAACAGAGTGCGAATCAGTCCCAGCATTTT. V and J are TRBV28 and TRBJ1-5; unclear D gene. The CDR3 covers 14 residues. The germline V gene encodes CDR1 MDHEN and CDR2 SYDVKM.

As DNA, the CDR3 is TGCAGCGTTGAAGCTATGAGCTATGGCTACACCTTC. It codes for CSVEAMSYGYTF. The chain joins TRBV29-1 to TRBJ1-2, with D unresolved. This CDR3 is 12 amino acids long. Trimming left V 1 base short and J 4 bases short, with 7 bases between. Germline-derived CDR1 and CDR2 are SQVTM and ANQGSEA. The variable domain in full, with the rest retrieved from reference TRBV29-1 and TRBJ1-2, is SAVISQKPSRDICQRGTSLTIQCQVDSQVTMMFWYRQQPGQSLTLIATANQGSEATYESGFVIDKFPISRPNLTFSTLTVSNMSPEDSSIYLCSVEAMSYGYTFGSGTRLTVV.

There are many counts of this clonotype. CDR3 region: CASSQAQGPEVNEQFF. CDR3 bases: TGTGCCAGCAGCCAAGCACAGGGTCCTGAGGTAAATGAGCAGTTCTTC. The rearrangement links TRBV4-2 to TRBJ2-1; tentatively, D is TRBD1 (6 bases). This CDR3 has 16 residues. The germline CDR1 and CDR2 sequences are LGHNA and YNFKEQ. With 1 base removed from V and 7 bases from J, the gap between germline ends came to 17 bases.

As regards this clonotype: Mismatch with germline at one junction end may stem from a read error. V and J are TRBV11-2 and TRBJ2-3; either TRBD1 or TRBD2 may supply D (5 bases each). The CDR3 has 16 amino acids. CDR1 and CDR2 (germline): SGHAT, FQNNGV. CDR3 region: CTSSLDSRGDADTQYF. CDR3 DNA sequence: TGTACCAGCAGCTTAGACAGCCGAGGGGACGCAGATACGCAGTATTTT.

Comments on this clonotype: This clone may be a read error of a much larger clone one base away. The J gene is TRBJ1-6, the V gene TRBV5-1; D unresolved. There are 13 residues in the CDR3. V was cut by 4 bases and J by 14 bases, with 16 bases left in between. Germline loops: CDR1 SGHRS, CDR2 YFSETQ. This chain's CDR3 is CASSAEGYQSLHF. In nucleotides, the CDR3 is TGCGCCAGCAGCGCCGAGGGATATCAATCCCTCCACTTT.

On this clonotype itself: The junction and the germline gene differ at one end; a read error may be behind it. The gene calls are TRBV11-1 and TRBJ2-1, with D maybe TRBD2 (6 bases). The germline V gene has CDR1 SGHAT and CDR2 FQDESV (reference sequence). This CDR3 contains 18 residues. CDR3 residues: CASRDTLSWRAPYNEQFF. In DNA form, the CDR3 reads TGTGCCAGTAGGGATACCCTAAGCTGGAGGGCCCCCTACAATGAGCAATTCTTC.

A remark on this clonotype: Here the CDR3 omits its conserved ending phenylalanine or tryptophan, so a read error is the likely source. It is unclear where the CDR3 begins or ends on the DNA, so no DNA is shown, and the CDR3 is as TCRdb lists it. V is TRBV11-3 and J is TRBJ2-1; the table's D call TRBD1 went unverified against the DNA. Germline lookup yields CDR1 SGHNT and CDR2 YENEEA. The CDR3 spans 16 amino acids, including both terminal residues. The CDR3 spells CASSSYFSRETNEQSL.

A word on this clonotype: A much larger clone differs from this one at a single base, so this may be a read error. This is likely a read error, given that the CDR3 carries no conserved phenylalanine or tryptophan at its end. V usage is TRBV12-3 or TRBV12-4 and J usage is TRBJ1-1; no firm D call. V was cut by 2 bases and J by 4 bases, with 14 bases left in between. The CDR3 extends over 15 amino acids. CDR3 coding DNA: TGTGCCAGCAGTTTAACTACGACAAAGGGCACTGAAGCTTTCTCT. Its translation is CASSLTTTKGTEAFS.

In this sample, this clonotype turned up once. This may come from a read error, since a much larger clone is one base off. The gene calls are TRBV30 and TRBJ2-5; D call uncertain. V was clipped by 2 bases and J by 7 bases, with 11 bases between them. CDR3 length: 12 residues. CDR1 and CDR2 (germline): GTSNPN, SVGIG (reference sequence). The CDR3 is CAWSLSLGTQYF. The CDR3 bases are TGTGCCTGGAGTCTAAGTCTAGGGACCCAGTACTTC.